Below are 32 T cell receptor beta chains sequenced from a single sample in a study of Graves' ophthalmopathy and Graves' hyperthyroidism (dated by TCRdb to 2016 to 2019). Sequencing relied on an Illumina HiSeq 2000. For repertoire sequencing, TCR beta CDR3 regions were amplified from RNA transcripts. The first round of RT-PCR was done with HTBI primers and the Qiagen OneStep RT-PCR kit, and was followed by a second round of multiplex PCR, then size selection and purification. TCRdb reanalyzed the raw reads on its own, using fastp at Q25 for trimming and MiXCR for clone calling, and kept in-frame beta chains. Rows merge per CDR3 protein into single entries with the most common DNA and genes. For this sample there are about 700,000 distinct CDR3 sequences; under 50% appear just once. 3% to 4% of the sample is in the top ten clones. Sequenced input: peripheral blood. These receptors were obtained from an adult man with Graves' ophthalmopathy.

This chain links TRBV29-1 with TRBJ2-3; tentatively, D is TRBD1 (6 bases). Trimming removed 3 bases from V and 0 bases from J, with 10 bases in between. CDR1 is SQVTM and CDR2 is ANQGSEA in the germline V gene. This CDR3 has 14 residues. The CDR3 nucleotides are TGCAGCGTTGATGGGGGCCCTAGCACAGATACGCAGTATTTT. Residues: CSVDGGPSTDTQYF.

This clonotype was counted ten times or more. V and J are TRBV25-1 and TRBJ2-2; the match to TRBD2 covers 7 bases. The germline gives CDR1 MGHDK, CDR2 SYGVNS. This CDR3 has 16 residues. With 3 bases clipped from V and 2 bases from J, the junction kept 6 bases outside the gene matches. Here the CDR3 DNA reads TGTGCCAGCAGTGAGTGGGGGGGATCCAACACCGGGGAGCTGTTTTTT. Translated, it gives CASSEWGGSNTGELFF. The variable domain in full, with the rest retrieved from reference TRBV25-1 and TRBJ2-2, is EADIYQTPRYLVIGTGKKITLECSQTMGHDKMYWYQQDPGMELHLIHYSYGVNSTEKGDLSSESTVSRIRTEHFPLTLESARPSHTSQYLCASSEWGGSNTGELFFGEGSRLTVL.

CDR3: CASSPSSGSLHEQYF. CDR3 sequence (DNA): TGCGCCAGCAGCCCCTCTAGCGGGAGTCTCCACGAGCAGTACTTC. The rearrangement links TRBV5-1 to TRBJ2-7; 10 positions match TRBD2. The CDR3 consists of 15 residues. In germline, CDR1 is SGHRS, CDR2 YFSETQ. Germline trimming cut 4 bases from V and 5 bases from J; bases unmatched to any gene: 9.

As concerns this clonotype: At one boundary the junction diverges from the germline segment, which might be a read error. This chain connects TRBV7-8 to TRBJ2-7, with unresolved D. CDR1 and CDR2 (germline): SGHVS, FQNEAQ. The CDR3 totals 14 residues. The CDR3 reads CASGLSRSYYEQYF. Written as DNA, the CDR3 is TGTGCCAGCGGCTTAAGCCGGTCATACTACGAGCAGTACTTC.

A note on this clonotype: The junction departs from germline at one end; a sequencing error may be responsible. The chain carries TRBV7-9 and TRBJ1-2, with D possibly being TRBD1 (6 bases). This CDR3 region has 15 residues. Germline CDR1 SEHNR, CDR2 FQNEAQ (reference sequence). CDR3 sequence: CASSPLGRGPYGYTF. Here the CDR3 DNA reads TGTGCCAGCAGCCCACTGGGCAGGGGCCCTTATGGGTACACCTTC.

This clonotype was picked up many times. The chain couples TRBV7-3 to TRBJ2-7; possible D gene TRBD1, 5 bases. V was shortened by 3 bases and J by 0 bases, with 12 bases between the two germline ends. The CDR3 runs 15 residues. Looked up from germline, CDR1 is SGHTA and CDR2 is FQGTGA. This CDR3 reads CASSLTDRSSYEQYF. In DNA, the CDR3 is TGTGCCAGCAGCTTGACAGATAGAAGCTCCTACGAGCAGTACTTC.

V and J are TRBV9 and TRBJ1-6; 9 nucleotides line up with TRBD1. V shed 4 bases and J 6 bases; nucleotides not matched to a gene: 11. This CDR3 has 17 amino acids. Germline V gives CDR1 SGDLS, CDR2 YYNGEE. Here the CDR3 reads CASSQNPTGGPNSPLHF. CDR3 coding DNA: TGTGCCAGCAGCCAAAACCCCACAGGGGGCCCTAATTCACCCCTCCACTTT.

About this clonotype: Compared with germline, one end of the junction differs, possibly owing to a read error. CDR3 in DNA: TGTGCCAGCAGTGAAGGTACAGGGCTCTATGAGCAGCTCTTC. It is translated as CASSEGTGLYEQLF. The chain is built from TRBV25-1 and TRBJ2-1; D may be TRBD1 (6 bases). Germline loops: CDR1 MGHDK, CDR2 SYGVNS. This CDR3 is built from 14 residues.

This clonotype was seen many times. V gene TRBV12-3 or TRBV12-4 combines with J gene TRBJ1-4; D may be TRBD1 (5 bases). V lost 8 bases, J lost 2 bases, and 9 bases lay in between. The CDR3 spans 13 residues. The CDR3 region has the DNA TGTGCCAGCTCGACAGAGACTAATGAAAAACTGTTTTTT. Amino acid sequence: CASSTETNEKLFF.

This clonotype was counted ten times or more. This rearrangement joins TRBV5-1 to TRBJ2-7; TRBD1 agrees at 9 bases. Germline V gene sequence: CDR1 SGHRS, CDR2 YFSETQ. V lost 3 bases, J lost 0 bases, and 4 bases stayed unmatched. The CDR3 is 15 residues long. CDR3 DNA sequence: TGCGCCAGCAGCTGGTGGACAGGGGCCTCCTACGAGCAGTACTTC. This sequence encodes CASSWWTGASYEQYF.

The table lists this clonotype with a few counts. CDR3 DNA sequence: TGTGCCACCAGTGAAGCGGGGGGCGCAACAGATACGCAGTATTTT. As protein: CATSEAGGATDTQYF. This chain joins TRBV24-1 and TRBJ2-3; 9 bases map to TRBD2. Germline CDR1 is KGHDR and CDR2 is SFDVKD. Losses at the gene ends were 4 bases for V and 3 bases for J; bases not matched to a gene: 4. CDR3 length: 15 residues.

The gene calls are TRBV19 and TRBJ2-2; tentative D call: TRBD2 (5 bases). The CDR3 runs to 14 residues. Trimming stripped 5 bases from V and 5 bases from J, with 12 bases between. CDR1 LNHDA and CDR2 SQIVND come from the germline V gene (reference sequence). The DNA for the CDR3 is TGTGCCAGTAGTGAGCTCGGGGTTACCGGGGAGCTGTTTTTT. This codes for CASSELGVTGELFF.

Remarks on this clonotype: The junction departs from germline at one end; a sequencing error may be responsible. This sequence joins TRBV10-3 and TRBJ2-2; 7 bases agree with TRBD1. The CDR3 length is 15 residues. Germline V gene data show CDR1 as ENHRY and CDR2 as SYGVKD. The chain's CDR3 is CASSDRVAGTGELFF. The CDR3, as DNA: TGTGCCAGCAGTGACAGGGTCGCGGGCACCGGGGAGCTGTTTTTT.

This clonotype came up a few times. The chain combines TRBV19 with TRBJ1-2, with D unclear. The CDR3 consists of 14 residues. Trimming left V 4 bases short and J 4 bases short, with 13 bases between. The germline V gene has CDR1 LNHDA and CDR2 SQIVND (reference sequence). As DNA, the CDR3 is TGTGCCAGTAGTAGGTCGAACAGTATCTATGGCTACACCTTC. Its translation is CASSRSNSIYGYTF.

This clonotype came up a few times. The junction shows a germline mismatch at one end, possibly a read error. The chain uses TRBV10-3 and TRBJ2-2; D is perhaps TRBD1 (6 bases). This CDR3 is 15 amino acids long. Germline V gene sequence: CDR1 ENHRY, CDR2 SYGVKD. As DNA, the CDR3 is TGTGCCAGCAGTGCCAGGGGCTTGAACACCGGGGAGCTGTTTTTT. Translating gives CASSARGLNTGELFF.

This clonotype was counted ten times or more. The chain links TRBV9 to TRBJ2-5; 11 bases agree with TRBD2. Trimming at V came to 2 bases and at J to 0 bases, leaving 6 bases not matched to a gene. Germline CDR1 reads SGDLS; CDR2 reads YYNGEE. This CDR3 spans 17 amino acids. Here the CDR3 DNA reads TGTGCCAGCAGCGTGGGACTAGCGGTCGGGTACCAAGAGACCCAGTACTTC. Encoded protein: CASSVGLAVGYQETQYF.

V is TRBV15 and J is TRBJ2-5, with 10 positions matching TRBD2. J gave up 5 bases and V 1 base, and 7 bases lay outside the gene matches. The CDR3 has 16 residues. CDR1 and CDR2 (germline): LNHNV, YYDKDF (reference sequence). The CDR3 reads CATSRASGGARETQYF. The CDR3 nucleotides are TGTGCCACCAGCAGAGCAAGCGGGGGGGCCAGGGAGACCCAGTACTTC.

This clonotype was counted ten times or more. The chain uses TRBV7-9 and TRBJ2-7; no clear D gene. V gave up 5 bases and J gave up 4 bases, with 12 bases separating them. Per germline, CDR1 SEHNR and CDR2 FQNEAQ (reference sequence). The CDR3 loop spans 13 amino acids. CDR3 bases: TGTGCCAGCAGCAAAGACCTAGGGTACGAGCAGTACTTC. Translated: CASSKDLGYEQYF.

CDR3 region: CSARRQGKDYGYTF. The CDR3 DNA sequence: TGCAGTGCTAGACGGCAGGGGAAGGACTATGGCTACACCTTC. The chain joins TRBV20-1 to TRBJ1-2, with D possibly matching TRBD1 (6 bases). The ends were cut back, 2 bases at V and 3 bases at J, with 13 bases in the middle. Germline-derived CDR1 and CDR2 are DFQATT and SNEGSKA (reference sequence). The CDR3 covers 14 residues.

The V gene is TRBV7-2, the J gene TRBJ2-7, with D perhaps TRBD2 (7 bases). Germline loops: CDR1 SGHTA, CDR2 FQGNSA. The ends were cut back, 5 bases at V and 6 bases at J, with 17 bases in the middle. This CDR3 spans 14 amino acids. The CDR3 nucleotides are TGTGCCAGCAGCAATTCGGTGGGAGGGGGCGAGCAGTACTTC. Its translation: CASSNSVGGGEQYF. Full variable domain (remainder filled in from reference TRBV7-2 and TRBJ2-7): GAGVSQSPSNKVTEKGKDVELRCDPISGHTALYWYRQSLGQGLEFLIYFQGNSAPDKSGLPSDRFSAERTGGSVSTLTIQRTQQEDSAVYLCASSNSVGGGEQYFGPGTRLTVT.

This clonotype has ten or more counts. This chain joins TRBV19 and TRBJ1-1, with TRBD1 matching over 11 bases. The V gene's germline CDR1 is LNHDA and CDR2 SQIVND (reference sequence). The CDR3 is 15 amino acids. V dropped 5 bases and J dropped 3; count of bases not matched to a gene: 5. Written as DNA, the CDR3 is TGTGCCAGTAGTCCAGGGGACAGGGGGGACACTGAAGCTTTCTTT. Translation: CASSPGDRGDTEAFF.

In this sample, this clonotype turned up a few times. This sequence joins TRBV19 and TRBJ1-1; D possibly corresponds to TRBD1 (6 bases). V was pared by 7 bases and J by 1 base, with 16 bases between. Germline lookup yields CDR1 LNHDA and CDR2 SQIVND (reference sequence). This CDR3 has 15 residues. CDR3 nucleotide sequence: TGTGCCAGTATATTGGGGCAGGGGAAGAACACTGAAGCTTTCTTT. Its protein is CASILGQGKNTEAFF.

The sample holds many counts of this clonotype. The chain couples TRBV7-2 to TRBJ2-7; TRBD2 matches 7 bases. The V segment lost 5 bases and the J segment 0 bases; nucleotides outside the gene matches: 7. Germline CDR1 is SGHTA and CDR2 is FQGNSA. This CDR3 contains 15 residues. CDR3 bases: TGTGCCAGCAGCCCGACCGGGGGGAGCTCCTACGAGCAGTACTTC. Translation gives CASSPTGGSSYEQYF.

This clonotype was recorded many times. V usage is TRBV12-3 or TRBV12-4 and J usage is TRBJ1-4; tentative D call: TRBD1 (6 bases). The CDR3 has 13 amino acids. Trimming removed 6 bases at V and 2 bases at J, with 7 bases between. CDR3 amino acids: CASRQGTNEKLFF. Here the CDR3 DNA reads TGTGCCAGCAGACAGGGTACTAATGAAAAACTGTTTTTT.

This clonotype was seen more than once but under ten times. The V call is TRBV9, the J call TRBJ2-1, with D perhaps TRBD1 (5 bases). Germline V gene lookup returns CDR1 SGDLS and CDR2 YYNGEE. The V end was cut by 5 bases, the J end by 9 bases, with 18 bases between. CDR3 length: 14 residues. CDR3 coding DNA: TGTGCCAGCAGTTCCGCCGGCAATCAGGGTGAGCAGTTCTTC. It yields the protein CASSSAGNQGEQFF. The whole variable domain, remainder taken from reference TRBV9 and TRBJ2-1, is DSGVTQTPKHLITATGQRVTLRCSPRSGDLSVYWYQQSLDQGLQFLIQYYNGEERAKGNILERFSAQQFPDLHSELNLSSLELGDSALYFCASSSAGNQGEQFFGPGTRLTVL.

As for this clonotype: A much larger clonotype is one base distant, so this may be a read error. The chain is built from TRBV7-9 and TRBJ1-1, with 8 bases identical to TRBD1. V lost 3 bases to trimming and J lost 4 bases; unmatched junction nucleotides: 13. The CDR3 extends over 17 amino acids. Germline values: CDR1 SEHNR, CDR2 FQNEAQ (reference sequence). The CDR3 loop is CASSFPGQANPSTEAFF. The DNA for the CDR3 is TGTGCCAGCAGCTTTCCGGGACAGGCCAACCCGAGCACTGAAGCTTTCTTT. The full variable domain, rest sourced from reference TRBV7-9 and TRBJ1-1, is DTGVSQNPRHKITKRGQNVTFRCDPISEHNRLYWYRQTLGQGPEFLTYFQNEAQLEKSRLLSDRFSAERPKGSFSTLEIQRTEQGDSAMYLCASSFPGQANPSTEAFFGQGTRLTVV.

This clonotype has just a few counts. The V and J genes are TRBV12-3 or TRBV12-4 and TRBJ2-5; 7 bases align to TRBD2. The CDR3 sequence is 16 residues long. V dropped 0 bases and J dropped 0; count of bases not matched to a gene: 4. Here the CDR3 DNA reads TGTGCCAGCAGTTTAGCGGGAGGGCCTAACCAAGAGACCCAGTACTTC. Amino acids: CASSLAGGPNQETQYF.

This clonotype has at least ten counts. The genes are TRBV12-3 or TRBV12-4 and TRBJ2-5; no firm D call. The CDR3 spans 12 residues. Trimming cost V 8 bases and J 1 base, with 8 bases left between them. In nucleotides, the CDR3 is TGTGCCAGCTCGGCGTTCCAAGAGACCCAGTACTTC. This translates into CASSAFQETQYF.

This clonotype showed up many times. The J gene is TRBJ2-5, the V gene TRBV2, with 8 bases that match TRBD1. The V segment lost 2 bases and the J segment 5 bases; nucleotides outside the gene matches: 7. This CDR3 is 15 amino acids long. CDR1 and CDR2 from the germline V gene are SNHLY and FYNNEI. CDR3 DNA: TGTGCCAGCAGTGAAATTCAGGGGGCGAGGGAGACCCAGTACTTC. Translation: CASSEIQGARETQYF.

This clonotype was counted ten times or more. The CDR3 DNA is TGTGCCAGCAGTGAAGCCGACAGAGAAGCTAACTATGGCTACACCTTC. As protein: CASSEADREANYGYTF. The rearrangement joins TRBV25-1 to TRBJ1-2, with D tentatively TRBD1 (5 bases). The germline CDR1 and CDR2 sequences are MGHDK and SYGVNS. This CDR3 spans 16 amino acids. Trimming removed 2 bases at V and 0 bases at J, with 13 bases between.

To note about this clonotype: Being one base from a much bigger clone, this may be a read error. Without the conserved terminal phenylalanine or tryptophan, this CDR3 likely stems from a read error. V usage is TRBV15 and J usage is TRBJ2-7, with D possibly being TRBD1 (6 bases). V lost 3 bases, J lost 1 base, and 10 bases lay in between. The CDR3 is 14 amino acids. CDR1 LNHNV and CDR2 YYDKDF come from the germline V gene (reference sequence). CDR3 region: CATSSRQASYEQYL. The CDR3 bases are TGTGCCACCAGCAGTAGACAGGCGTCCTACGAGCAGTACTTG.

In this sample, this clonotype turned up many times. DNA for the CDR3: TGTGCCAGCAGCACCAGACAGGGGGCTGGCGAGACCCAGTACTTC. Its protein is CASSTRQGAGETQYF. The J gene is TRBJ2-5, the V gene TRBV5-4; 10 bases line up with TRBD1. This CDR3 has 15 amino acids. In germline, CDR1 is SGHNT, CDR2 YYREEE (reference sequence). V trimming: 4 bases; J trimming: 5 bases; junction bases outside the gene matches: 8.